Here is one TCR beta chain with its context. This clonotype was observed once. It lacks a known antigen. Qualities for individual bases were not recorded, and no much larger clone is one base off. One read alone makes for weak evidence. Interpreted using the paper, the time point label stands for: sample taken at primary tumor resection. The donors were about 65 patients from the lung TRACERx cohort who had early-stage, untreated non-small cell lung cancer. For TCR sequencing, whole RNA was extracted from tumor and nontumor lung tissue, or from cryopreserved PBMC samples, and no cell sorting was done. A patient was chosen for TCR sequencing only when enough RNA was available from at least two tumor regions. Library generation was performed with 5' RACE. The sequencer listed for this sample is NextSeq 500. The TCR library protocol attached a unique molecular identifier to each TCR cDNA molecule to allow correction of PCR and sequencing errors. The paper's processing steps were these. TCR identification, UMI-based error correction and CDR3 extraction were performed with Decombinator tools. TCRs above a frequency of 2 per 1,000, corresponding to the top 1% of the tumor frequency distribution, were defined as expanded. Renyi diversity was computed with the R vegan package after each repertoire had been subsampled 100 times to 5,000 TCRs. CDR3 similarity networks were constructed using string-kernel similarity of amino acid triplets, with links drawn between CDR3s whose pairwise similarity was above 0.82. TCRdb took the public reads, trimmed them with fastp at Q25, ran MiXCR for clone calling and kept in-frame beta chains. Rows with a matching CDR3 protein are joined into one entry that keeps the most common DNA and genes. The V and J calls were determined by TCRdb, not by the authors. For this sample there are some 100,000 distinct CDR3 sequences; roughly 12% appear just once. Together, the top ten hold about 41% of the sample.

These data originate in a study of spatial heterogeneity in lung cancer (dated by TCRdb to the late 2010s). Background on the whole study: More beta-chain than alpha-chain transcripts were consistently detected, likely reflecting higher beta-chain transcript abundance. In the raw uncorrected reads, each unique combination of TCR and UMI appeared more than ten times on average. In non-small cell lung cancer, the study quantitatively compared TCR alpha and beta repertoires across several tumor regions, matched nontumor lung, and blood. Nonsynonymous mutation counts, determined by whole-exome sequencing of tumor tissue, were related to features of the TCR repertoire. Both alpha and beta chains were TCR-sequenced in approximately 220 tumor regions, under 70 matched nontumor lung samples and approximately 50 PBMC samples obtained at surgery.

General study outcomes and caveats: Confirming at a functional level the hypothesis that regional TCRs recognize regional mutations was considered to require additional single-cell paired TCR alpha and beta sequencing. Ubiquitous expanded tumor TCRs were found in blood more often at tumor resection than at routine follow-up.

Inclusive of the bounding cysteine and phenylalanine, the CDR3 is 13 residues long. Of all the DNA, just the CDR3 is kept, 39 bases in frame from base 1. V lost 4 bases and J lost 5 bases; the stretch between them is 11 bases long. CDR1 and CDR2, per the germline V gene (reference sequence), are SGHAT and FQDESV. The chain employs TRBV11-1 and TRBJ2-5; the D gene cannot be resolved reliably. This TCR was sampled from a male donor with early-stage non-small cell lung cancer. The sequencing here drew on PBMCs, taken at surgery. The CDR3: CASSYSLLETQYF. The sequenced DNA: TGTGCCAGCAGCTACAGTCTCTTGGAGACCCAGTACTTC.